This T cell receptor (beta chain) came from a study of cytomegalovirus exposure and HLA in healthy donors. Study results and caveats: In vitro checks showed that three CMV-associated chains really do target CMV antigens. The study reported that TCR beta sequences accurately predicted HLA-A and HLA-B alleles in most subjects.

Both 60 Vbeta primers and 13 Jbeta primers went into the PCR. Profiling relied on immunoSEQ multiplex PCR, and the TCRdb table lists in-frame clones only, not all of them. The repertoire consists of under 150,000 clones, with 75% to 90% occurring once and the leading ten covering roughly 4.2%. The germline V gene has CDR1 MGHRA and CDR2 YSYEKL. V was pared by 2 bases and J by 6 bases, with 5 bases of the junction left unmatched. The length of the CDR3 is 14 residues. The donors comprised healthy bone marrow donors. At sampling all donors were nominally healthy, likely with unrecorded immune exposures. To note about this clone: What it binds is unknown.

The chain carries TRBV4-1 and TRBJ2-3, with 7 nucleotides matching TRBD1. Sequencing was performed on PBMCs. The clonotype was recovered from a woman aged 40 to 55 in good health and CMV-seronegative. The CDR3 region has the DNA TGCGCCAGCAGCCAAAAGACAGGGTTTGATACGCAGTATTTT. It is translated as CASSQKTGFDTQYF.